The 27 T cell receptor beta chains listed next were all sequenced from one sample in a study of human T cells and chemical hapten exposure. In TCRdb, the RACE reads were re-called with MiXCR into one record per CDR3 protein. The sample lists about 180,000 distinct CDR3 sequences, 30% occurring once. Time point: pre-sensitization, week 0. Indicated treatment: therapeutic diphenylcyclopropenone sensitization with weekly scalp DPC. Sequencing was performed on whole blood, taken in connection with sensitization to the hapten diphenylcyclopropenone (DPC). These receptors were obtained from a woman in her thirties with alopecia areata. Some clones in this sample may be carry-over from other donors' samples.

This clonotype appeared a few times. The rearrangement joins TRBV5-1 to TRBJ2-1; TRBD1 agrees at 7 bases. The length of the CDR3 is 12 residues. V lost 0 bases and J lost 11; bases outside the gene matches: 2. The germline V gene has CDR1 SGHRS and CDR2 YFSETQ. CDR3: CASSLGQGQQFF. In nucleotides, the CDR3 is TGCGCCAGCAGCTTGGGACAGGGCCAGCAGTTCTTC.

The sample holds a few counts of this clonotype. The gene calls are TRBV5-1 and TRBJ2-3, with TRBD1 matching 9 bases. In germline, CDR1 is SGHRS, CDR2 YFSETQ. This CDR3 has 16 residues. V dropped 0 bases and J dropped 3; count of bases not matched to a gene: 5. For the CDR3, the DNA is TGCGCCAGCAGCTTGGATGGGACAGGGTGGACAGATACGCAGTATTTT. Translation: CASSLDGTGWTDTQYF.

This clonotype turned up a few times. The CDR3: CASSFPGQGREQYF. As DNA, the CDR3 is TGTGCCAGCAGTTTCCCGGGACAGGGGCGGGAGCAGTACTTC. The rearrangement uses TRBV6-6 and TRBJ2-7, with TRBD1 identical over 10 bases. With V trimmed by 4 bases and J by 7 bases, 7 bases remained unmatched. Germline-derived CDR1 and CDR2 are MNHNY and SVGAGI (reference sequence). The CDR3 contains 14 residues.

The CDR3 bases are TGCGCCAGCAGGGGCCGGGACAGGGGGTACGATCAGCCCCAGCATTTT. Amino acids: CASRGRDRGYDQPQHF. The V and J genes are TRBV4-1 and TRBJ1-5; 11 nucleotides agree with TRBD1. V shed 6 bases and J 5 bases; nucleotides not matched to a gene: 9. In germline, CDR1 is MGHRA, CDR2 YSYEKL. The CDR3 extends over 16 amino acids.

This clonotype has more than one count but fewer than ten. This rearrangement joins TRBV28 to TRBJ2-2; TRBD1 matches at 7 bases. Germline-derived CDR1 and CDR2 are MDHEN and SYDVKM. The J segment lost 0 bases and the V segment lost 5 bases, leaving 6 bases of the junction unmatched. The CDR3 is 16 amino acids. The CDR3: CASSPGDSANTGELFF. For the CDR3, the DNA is TGTGCCAGCAGTCCCGGGGACAGTGCGAACACCGGGGAGCTGTTTTTT. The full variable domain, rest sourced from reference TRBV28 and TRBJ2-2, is DVKVTQSSRYLVKRTGEKVFLECVQDMDHENMFWYRQDPGLGLRLIYFSYDVKMKEKGDIPEGYSVSREKKERFSLILESASTNQTSMYLCASSPGDSANTGELFFGEGSRLTVL.

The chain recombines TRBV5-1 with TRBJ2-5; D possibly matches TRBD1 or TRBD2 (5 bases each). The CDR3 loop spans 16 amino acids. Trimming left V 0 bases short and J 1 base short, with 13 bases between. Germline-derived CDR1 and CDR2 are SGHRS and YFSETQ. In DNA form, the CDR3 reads TGCGCCAGCAGCTTGGTCGGGGCTGGCTCCCAAGAGACCCAGTACTTC. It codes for CASSLVGAGSQETQYF.

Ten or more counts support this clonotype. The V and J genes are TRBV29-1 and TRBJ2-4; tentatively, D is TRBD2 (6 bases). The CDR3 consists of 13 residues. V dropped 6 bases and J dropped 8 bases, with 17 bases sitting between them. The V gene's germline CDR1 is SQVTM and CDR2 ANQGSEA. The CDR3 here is CSVAGTGVDIQYF. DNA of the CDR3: TGCAGCGTGGCGGGGACTGGGGTGGACATTCAGTACTTC.

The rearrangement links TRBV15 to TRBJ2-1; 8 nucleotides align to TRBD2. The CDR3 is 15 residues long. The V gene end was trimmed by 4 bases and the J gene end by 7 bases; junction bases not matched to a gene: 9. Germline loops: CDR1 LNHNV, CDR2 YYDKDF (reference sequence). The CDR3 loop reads CATSTERGLRNEQFF. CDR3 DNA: TGTGCCACCAGCACCGAGCGGGGGCTACGAAATGAGCAGTTCTTC.

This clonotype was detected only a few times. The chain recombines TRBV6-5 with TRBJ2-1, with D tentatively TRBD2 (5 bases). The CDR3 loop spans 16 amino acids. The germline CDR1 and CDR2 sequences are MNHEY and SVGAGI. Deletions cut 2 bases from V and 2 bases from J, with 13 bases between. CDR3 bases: TGTGCCAGCAGTTACCTTGCGACGGGGACCTACAATGAGCAGTTCTTC. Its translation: CASSYLATGTYNEQFF.

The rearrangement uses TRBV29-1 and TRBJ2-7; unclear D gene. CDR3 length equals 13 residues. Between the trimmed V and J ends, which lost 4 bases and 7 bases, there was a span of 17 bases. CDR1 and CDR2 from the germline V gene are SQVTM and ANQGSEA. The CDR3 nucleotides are TGCAGCGTTGTGCCCCGGGCCATGGGGGAGCAGTACTTC. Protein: CSVVPRAMGEQYF.

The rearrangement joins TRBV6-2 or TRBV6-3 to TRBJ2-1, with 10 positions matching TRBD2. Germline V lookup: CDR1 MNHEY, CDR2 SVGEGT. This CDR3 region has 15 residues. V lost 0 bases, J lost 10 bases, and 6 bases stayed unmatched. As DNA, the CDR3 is TGTGCCAGCAGTTACTCTTCTAGCGGGGGTAAAGAGCAGTTCTTC. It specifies CASSYSSSGGKEQFF.

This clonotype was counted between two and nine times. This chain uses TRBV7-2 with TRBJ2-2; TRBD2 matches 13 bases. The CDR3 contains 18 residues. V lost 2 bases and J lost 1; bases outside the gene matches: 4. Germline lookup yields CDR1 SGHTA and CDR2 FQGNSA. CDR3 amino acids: CASSLRLAGGLNTGELFF. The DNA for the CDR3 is TGTGCCAGCAGCTTACGACTAGCGGGGGGCTTGAACACCGGGGAGCTGTTTTTT.

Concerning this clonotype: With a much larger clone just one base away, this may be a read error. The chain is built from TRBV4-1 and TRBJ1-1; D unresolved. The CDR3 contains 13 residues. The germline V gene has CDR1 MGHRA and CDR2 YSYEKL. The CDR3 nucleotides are TGCGCCAGCAGCCAAGGCATATACACTGAAGCTTTGTTT. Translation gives CASSQGIYTEALF.

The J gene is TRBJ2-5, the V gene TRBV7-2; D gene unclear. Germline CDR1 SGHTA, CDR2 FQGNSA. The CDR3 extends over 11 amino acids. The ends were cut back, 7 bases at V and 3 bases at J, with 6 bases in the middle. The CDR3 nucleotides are TGTGCCAGCAATAACAAAGAGACCCAGTACTTC. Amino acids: CASNNKETQYF.

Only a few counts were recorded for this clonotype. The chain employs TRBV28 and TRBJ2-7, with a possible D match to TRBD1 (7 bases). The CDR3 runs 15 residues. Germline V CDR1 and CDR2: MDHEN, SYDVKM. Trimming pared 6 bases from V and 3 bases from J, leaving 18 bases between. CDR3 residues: CASRPSGGRRYEQYF. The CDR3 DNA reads TGTGCCAGCAGGCCCTCAGGGGGGCGTCGCTACGAGCAGTACTTC.

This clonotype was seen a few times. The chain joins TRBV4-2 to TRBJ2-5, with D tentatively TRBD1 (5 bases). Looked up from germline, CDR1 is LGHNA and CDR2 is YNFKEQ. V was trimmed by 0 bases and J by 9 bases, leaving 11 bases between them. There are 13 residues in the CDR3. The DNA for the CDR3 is TGTGCCAGCAGCCAAGATCGTGTAGGGGCCCAGTACTTC. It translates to CASSQDRVGAQYF.

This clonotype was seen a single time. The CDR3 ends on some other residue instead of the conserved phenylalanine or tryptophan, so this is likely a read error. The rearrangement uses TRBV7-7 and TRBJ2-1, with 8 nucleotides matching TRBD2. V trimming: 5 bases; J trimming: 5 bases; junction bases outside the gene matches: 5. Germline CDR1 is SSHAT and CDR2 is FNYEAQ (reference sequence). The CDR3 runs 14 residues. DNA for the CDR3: TGTGCCAGCAGCGCGGGGGGCAGCCACAATGAGCAGTTCTTG. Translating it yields CASSAGGSHNEQFL.

This CDR3 is CASSPWTSGRISDEQFF. CDR3 coding DNA: TGCGCCAGCAGCCCCTGGACTAGCGGGAGGATTAGCGATGAGCAGTTCTTC. This sequence joins TRBV5-1 and TRBJ2-1, with 14 nucleotides matching TRBD2. The CDR3 spans 17 residues. Losses at the gene ends were 4 bases for V and 8 bases for J; bases not matched to a gene: 11. The V gene's germline CDR1 is SGHRS and CDR2 YFSETQ.

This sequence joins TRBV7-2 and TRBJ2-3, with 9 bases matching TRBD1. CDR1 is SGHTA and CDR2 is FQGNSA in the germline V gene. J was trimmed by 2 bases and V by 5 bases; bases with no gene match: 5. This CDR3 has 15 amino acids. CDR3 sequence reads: CASSEGQGDTDTQYF. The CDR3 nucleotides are TGTGCCAGCAGCGAGGGACAGGGTGACACAGATACGCAGTATTTT. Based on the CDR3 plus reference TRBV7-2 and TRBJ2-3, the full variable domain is GAGVSQSPSNKVTEKGKDVELRCDPISGHTALYWYRQSLGQGLEFLIYFQGNSAPDKSGLPSDRFSAERTGGSVSTLTIQRTQQEDSAVYLCASSEGQGDTDTQYFGPGTRLTVL.

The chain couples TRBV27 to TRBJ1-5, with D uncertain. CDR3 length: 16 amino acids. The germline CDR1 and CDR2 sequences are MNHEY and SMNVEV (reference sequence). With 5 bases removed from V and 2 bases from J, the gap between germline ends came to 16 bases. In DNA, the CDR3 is TGTGCCAGCAGTCCTCTCAATAGAAGGGGCAATCAGCCCCAGCATTTT. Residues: CASSPLNRRGNQPQHF.

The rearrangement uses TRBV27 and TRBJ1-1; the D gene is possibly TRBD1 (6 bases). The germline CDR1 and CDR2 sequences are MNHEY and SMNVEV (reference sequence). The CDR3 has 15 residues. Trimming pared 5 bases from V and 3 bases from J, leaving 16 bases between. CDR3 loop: CASSDPQGSDTEAFF. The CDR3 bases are TGTGCCAGCAGTGACCCTCAGGGGAGCGACACTGAAGCTTTCTTT.

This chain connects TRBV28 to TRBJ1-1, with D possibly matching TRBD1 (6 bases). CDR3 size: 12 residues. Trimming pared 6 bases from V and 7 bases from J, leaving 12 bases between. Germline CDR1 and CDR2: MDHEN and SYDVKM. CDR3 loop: CASRSGGGEAFF. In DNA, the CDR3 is TGTGCCAGCAGATCCGGGGGCGGTGAAGCTTTCTTT.

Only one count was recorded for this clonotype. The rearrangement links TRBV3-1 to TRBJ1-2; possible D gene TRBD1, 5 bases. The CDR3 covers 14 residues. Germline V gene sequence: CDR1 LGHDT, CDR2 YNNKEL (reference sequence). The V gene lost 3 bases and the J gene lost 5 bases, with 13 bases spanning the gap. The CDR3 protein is CASSQGPLRYGYTF. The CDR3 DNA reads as TGTGCCAGCAGCCAGGGACCGTTGCGGTATGGCTACACCTTC. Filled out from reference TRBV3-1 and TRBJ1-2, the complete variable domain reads DTAVSQTPKYLVTQMGNDKSIKCEQNLGHDTMYWYKQDSKKFLKIMFSYNNKELIINETVPNRFSPKSPDKAHLNLHINSLELGDSAVYFCASSQGPLRYGYTFGSGTRLTVV.

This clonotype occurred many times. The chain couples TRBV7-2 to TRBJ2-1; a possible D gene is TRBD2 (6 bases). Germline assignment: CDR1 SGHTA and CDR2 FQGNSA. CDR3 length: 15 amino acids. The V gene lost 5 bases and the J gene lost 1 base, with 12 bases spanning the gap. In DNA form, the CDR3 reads TGTGCCAGCAGCCGGGACTCCCCATCCTACAATGAGCAGTTCTTC. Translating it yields CASSRDSPSYNEQFF.

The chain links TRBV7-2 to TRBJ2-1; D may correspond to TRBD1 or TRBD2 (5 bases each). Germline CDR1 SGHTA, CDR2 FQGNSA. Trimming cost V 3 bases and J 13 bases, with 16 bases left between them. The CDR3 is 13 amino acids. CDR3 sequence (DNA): TGTGCCAGCAGCTTGAGCAGGGAGAGCGCTCAGTTCTTC. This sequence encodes CASSLSRESAQFF.

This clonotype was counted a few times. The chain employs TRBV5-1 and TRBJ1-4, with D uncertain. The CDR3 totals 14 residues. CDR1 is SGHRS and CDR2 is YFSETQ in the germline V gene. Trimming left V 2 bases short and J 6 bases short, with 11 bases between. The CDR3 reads CASSLNQLDEKLFF. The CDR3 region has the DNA TGCGCCAGCAGCTTAAACCAGCTCGATGAAAAACTGTTTTTT.

The CDR3 DNA is TGTGCCAGCAGTTACCGACTAGCGGGGCGGAACAATGAGCAGTTCTTC. Translated, it gives CASSYRLAGRNNEQFF. The genes are TRBV27 and TRBJ2-1; 11 bases are a match to TRBD2. The CDR3 extends over 16 amino acids. Germline assignment: CDR1 MNHEY and CDR2 SMNVEV (reference sequence). V lost 4 bases, J lost 5 bases, and 7 bases stayed unmatched.